These 24 T cell receptor beta chains originate from one sample sequenced in a study of blood T cells in healthy people across ages. The authors ran a second PCR of about 7 to 11 cycles using a sample-barcoded 5' primer and a J-beta primer mix. TCRdb re-derived calls from the 5' RACE reads in MiXCR, one entry per CDR3 protein. Altogether about 1.5 million distinct CDR3 sequences are present, roughly 43% being singletons, with the ten largest covering over 3.5%. What was sequenced was blood. The receptors come from a woman aged 18-29 years in good health.

This clonotype was picked up a small number of times. This chain uses TRBV3-1 with TRBJ1-2; perhaps TRBD1 as D (6 bases). The CDR3 has 16 amino acids. Germline V gene sequence: CDR1 LGHDT, CDR2 YNNKEL (reference sequence). Trimming took off 2 bases at V and 5 bases at J, with 18 bases between the two ends. The chain's CDR3 is CASSQSPNRVGYGYTF. CDR3 sequence (DNA): TGTGCCAGCAGCCAATCCCCCAACAGGGTTGGGTATGGCTACACCTTC. Looking up the rest from reference TRBV3-1 and TRBJ1-2 gives the full variable domain: DTAVSQTPKYLVTQMGNDKSIKCEQNLGHDTMYWYKQDSKKFLKIMFSYNNKELIINETVPNRFSPKSPDKAHLNLHINSLELGDSAVYFCASSQSPNRVGYGYTFGSGTRLTVV.

The chain couples TRBV4-1 to TRBJ2-4, with 7 bases lining up with TRBD1. Germline CDR1 MGHRA, CDR2 YSYEKL. J gave up 2 bases and V 3 bases, and 10 bases lay outside the gene matches. This CDR3 spans 17 amino acids. CDR3 region: CASSQIPQGDPKNIQYF. The CDR3 DNA is TGCGCCAGCAGCCAGATTCCGCAGGGGGATCCCAAAAACATTCAGTACTTC.

This clonotype was picked up a small number of times. The chain links TRBV15 to TRBJ1-4, with D perhaps matching TRBD1 (5 bases). CDR1 LNHNV and CDR2 YYDKDF come from the germline V gene (reference sequence). Trimming left V 2 bases short and J 3 bases short, with 13 bases between. The CDR3 loop spans 16 amino acids. The CDR3 region has the DNA TGTGCCACCAGCAGACCTCAGGGTATGGCTAATGAAAAACTGTTTTTT. This translates into CATSRPQGMANEKLFF. The entire variable domain, with the rest obtained from reference TRBV15 and TRBJ1-4, is as follows: DAMVIQNPRYQVTQFGKPVTLSCSQTLNHNVMYWYQQKSSQAPKLLFHYYDKDFNNEADTPDNFQSRRPNTSFCFLDIRSPGLGDTAMYLCATSRPQGMANEKLFFGSGTQLSVL.

The chain recombines TRBV9 with TRBJ2-1; 8 nucleotides line up with TRBD2. The CDR3 is made up of 16 amino acids. Germline lookup yields CDR1 SGDLS and CDR2 YYNGEE. The trim removed 5 bases at V and 1 base at J, leaving 8 bases unmatched. CDR3 nucleotide sequence: TGTGCCAGCAGTATGGGACTAGGAGGGTCCTACAATGAGCAGTTCTTC. This sequence encodes CASSMGLGGSYNEQFF.

The chain joins TRBV29-1 to TRBJ2-3, with D unresolved. V dropped 4 bases and J dropped 9 bases, with 17 bases sitting between them. This CDR3 spans 13 amino acids. The germline gives CDR1 SQVTM, CDR2 ANQGSEA. The CDR3: CSVATRHLITQYF. DNA for the CDR3: TGCAGCGTTGCAACACGACACCTCATAACGCAGTATTTT.

This clonotype was seen once. The genes are TRBV6-2 or TRBV6-3 and TRBJ2-7; no definite D call. With 0 bases removed from V and 3 bases from J, the gap between germline ends came to 6 bases. CDR1 is MNHEY, CDR2 SVGEGT, per germline. The CDR3 is 13 amino acids. The DNA of the CDR3 is TGTGCCAGCAGTTACTCGGAGAACTACGAGCAGTACTTC. The encoded protein is CASSYSENYEQYF.

This clonotype showed up just a few times. V and J are TRBV5-1 and TRBJ2-1; D possibly corresponds to TRBD2 (5 bases). The CDR3 consists of 16 residues. Germline-derived CDR1 and CDR2 are SGHRS and YFSETQ. The germline V and J ends were trimmed by 1 base and 4 bases, with 15 bases remaining between them. CDR3 sequence reads: CASSLTLADLYNEQFF. CDR3 coding DNA: TGCGCCAGCAGCTTGACCCTAGCAGACTTATACAATGAGCAGTTCTTC.

This clonotype was seen ten or more times. The chain recombines TRBV6-6 with TRBJ2-3, with unresolved D. This CDR3 is 13 amino acids long. The V gene's germline CDR1 is MNHNY and CDR2 SVGAGI (reference sequence). V was trimmed by 6 bases and J by 1 base, leaving 8 bases between them. CDR3 DNA sequence: TGTGCCAGCAGGGGTGGAGGCACAGATACGCAGTATTTT. Amino acids: CASRGGGTDTQYF.

This sequence joins TRBV7-9 and TRBJ1-2; D is ambiguous. CDR1 is SEHNR and CDR2 is FQNEAQ in the germline V gene (reference sequence). CDR3 length: 12 residues. V dropped 5 bases and J dropped 8 bases, with 12 bases sitting between them. This chain's CDR3 is CASSADLGGYTF. The CDR3 nucleotides read TGTGCCAGCAGCGCGGACTTGGGGGGCTACACCTTC.

The J gene is TRBJ2-5, the V gene TRBV4-3; the match to TRBD2 covers 8 bases. V shed 8 bases, J shed 2 bases, and the junction held 7 bases outside the gene matches. Germline CDR1 LGHNA, CDR2 YSLEER. The CDR3 has 14 residues. CDR3: CASSGTSYQETQYF. DNA of the CDR3: TGCGCCAGCTCTGGGACTAGTTATCAAGAGACCCAGTACTTC.

This rearrangement joins TRBV4-1 to TRBJ2-1, with D possibly being TRBD1 (5 bases). Trimming took 1 base from V and 5 from J, leaving 15 bases between them. The CDR3 contains 16 residues. Per germline, CDR1 MGHRA and CDR2 YSYEKL. The CDR3 sequence: CASSQGPYRLHNEQFF. CDR3 bases: TGCGCCAGCAGCCAAGGGCCGTACAGGTTACACAATGAGCAGTTCTTC.

This clonotype was counted only a few times. This chain joins TRBV9 and TRBJ2-3, with D perhaps matching TRBD2 (5 bases). This CDR3 is 13 amino acids long. V lost 2 bases, J lost 4 bases, and 8 bases lay in between. Germline V gives CDR1 SGDLS, CDR2 YYNGEE. The CDR3 DNA reads as TGTGCCAGCAGCGTCGGGGTCTCAGATACGCAGTATTTT. Translating gives CASSVGVSDTQYF.

The V gene is TRBV12-3 or TRBV12-4, the J gene TRBJ2-5; TRBD2 matches 7 bases. After removal of 7 bases from V and 5 bases from J, the junction contained 7 bases not matched to a gene. There are 13 residues in the CDR3. CDR3 nucleotides: TGTGCCAGCAACCCGGGGGGAGAGGAGACCCAGTACTTC. It specifies CASNPGGEETQYF.

This clonotype has a handful of counts. V is TRBV29-1 and J is TRBJ2-7; 9 nucleotides match TRBD1. Germline V gene sequence: CDR1 SQVTM, CDR2 ANQGSEA. With V trimmed by 6 bases and J by 3 bases, 6 bases remained unmatched. This CDR3 spans 13 amino acids. CDR3 loop: CSVGQGLIYEQYF. The CDR3 bases are TGCAGCGTGGGACAGGGTTTAATCTACGAGCAGTACTTC.

The chain carries TRBV7-2 and TRBJ2-1, with D hard to call. Germline CDR1 is SGHTA and CDR2 is FQGNSA. The germline V and J ends were trimmed by 5 bases and 11 bases, with 13 bases remaining between them. This CDR3 has 12 residues. The DNA of the CDR3 is TGTGCCAGCAGCCCCCCCGCAGATCAGCAGTTCTTC. This encodes CASSPPADQQFF.

This chain connects TRBV20-1 to TRBJ1-1, with D unresolved. The CDR3 runs 15 residues. V lost 0 bases to trimming and J lost 1 base, with 12 bases between them. Germline CDR1 reads DFQATT; CDR2 reads SNEGSKA (reference sequence). In nucleotides, the CDR3 is TGCAGTGCTAGAGATGTGGCAGACGAGAACACTGAAGCTTTCTTT. Encoded protein: CSARDVADENTEAFF.

This clonotype was picked up a small number of times. The chain couples TRBV9 to TRBJ2-4; a possible D gene is TRBD2 (7 bases). The germline V and J ends were trimmed by 0 bases and 13 bases, with 29 bases remaining between them. Germline CDR1 and CDR2: SGDLS and YYNGEE. The CDR3 is 18 amino acids. The CDR3 DNA is TGTGCCAGCAGCGTAGAACAGGGAGGGTTGGCGGTTCAGTGGGAGCAGTACTTC. Residues: CASSVEQGGLAVQWEQYF.

The gene calls are TRBV9 and TRBJ1-1; D call uncertain. This CDR3 has 14 amino acids. CDR1 SGDLS and CDR2 YYNGEE come from the germline V gene. Trimming pared 2 bases from V and 2 bases from J, leaving 10 bases between. The CDR3 region has the DNA TGTGCCAGCAGCGTGGGGTTTTCAAACACTGAAGCTTTCTTT. It specifies CASSVGFSNTEAFF.

This sequence joins TRBV4-3 and TRBJ1-2, with D uncertain. This CDR3 spans 16 amino acids. The germline CDR1 and CDR2 sequences are LGHNA and YSLEER. Trimming removed 2 bases at V and 4 bases at J, with 17 bases between. CDR3 nucleotides: TGCGCCAGCAGCCAATCTAAGGCGGCTCAGCTCTATGGCTACACCTTC. Residues: CASSQSKAAQLYGYTF.

The rearrangement links TRBV7-2 to TRBJ1-1; a possible D gene is TRBD1 (5 bases). V lost 9 bases and J 3 bases, leaving 17 bases between the germline ends. The CDR3 spans 14 residues. CDR1 and CDR2 from the germline V gene are SGHTA and FQGNSA. CDR3 sequence (DNA): TGTGCCAGGGGACGGCCCAGTAGGGACACTGAAGCTTTCTTT. As protein: CARGRPSRDTEAFF.

Turning to this clonotype: A much bigger clone sits one base away, suggesting this may be a read error. V is TRBV14 and J is TRBJ2-5, with 7 positions matching TRBD2. Germline CDR1 is SGHDN and CDR2 is FVKESK. The CDR3 has 19 residues. After removal of 3 bases from V and 0 bases from J, the junction contained 16 bases not matched to a gene. CDR3 DNA: TGTGCCAGCAGCCAGAGGATCCGGGAGGAAGGGTGGCACCAAGAGACCCAGTACTTC. It is translated as CASSQRIREEGWHQETQYF.

This clonotype turned up a few times. The chain employs TRBV4-3 and TRBJ2-3, with D unresolved. This CDR3 spans 16 amino acids. V was cut by 0 bases and J by 4 bases, with 14 bases left in between. Germline assignment: CDR1 LGHNA and CDR2 YSLEER. In DNA form, the CDR3 reads TGCGCCAGCAGCCAAGATAGGGCTAGAGTCCCAGATACGCAGTATTTT. It codes for CASSQDRARVPDTQYF.

The rearrangement links TRBV6-2 or TRBV6-3 to TRBJ2-1; 12 bases are a match to TRBD2. J lost 10 bases, V lost 5 bases, and 12 bases had no gene match. The CDR3 runs to 16 residues. Per the germline V gene, CDR1 is MNHEY and CDR2 is SVGEGT. The CDR3 sequence: CASSPLLLAGGDEQFF. The CDR3 DNA reads TGTGCCAGCAGTCCTCTTCTACTAGCGGGGGGCGACGAGCAGTTCTTC.

Worth noting for this clonotype: This may arise from a read error, as a much more abundant clone is one base away. J is TRBJ2-1 and V is TRBV29-1; 9 bases fit TRBD2. The J call may be mistaken, given a closer DNA end match to TRBJ2-7. In germline, CDR1 is SQVTM, CDR2 ANQGSEA. The CDR3 has 13 residues. CDR3 amino acids: CSVELAGYNEQYF. CDR3 DNA: TGCAGCGTTGAACTAGCGGGATACAATGAGCAGTACTTC.